This T cell receptor beta chain was sequenced for a study of cytomegalovirus exposure and HLA in healthy donors. Study-wide results and caveats: Fewer N-insertions (relative to the approximately 700-donor mean) were reportedly seen in an Asian-associated ancestry cluster in a later analysis. In a later analysis, the majority of CMV-associated beta chains seemingly showed HLA restriction.

For this clone: Antigen: not known.

Amplification used 60 Vbeta primers and 13 Jbeta primers. Sequencing used immunoSEQ multiplex PCR; TCRdb keeps in-frame clones, though not all of them. The top ten clones hold 1.5% to 2% of a sample with some 150,000 clones, 70% of them seen once. The origin of this receptor is a woman aged 25 to 39 in good health and CMV-seronegative. The sequenced sample was PBMCs.

The CDR3 DNA is TGTGCCAGTAGCCCTACAGGGAGCCACGAGCAGTACGTC. Its protein is CASSPTGSHEQYV. This chain joins TRBV19 and TRBJ2-7, with a weak D call TRBD1 (6 bases). In germline, CDR1 is LNHDA, CDR2 SQIVND (reference sequence). This CDR3 region has 13 residues. V lost 6 bases and J lost 5, with 14 bases in between.